This TCR beta chain was captured by sequencing in a study of cytomegalovirus exposure and HLA in healthy donors. As for the study in general: The study's early data release held roughly 91 million unique TCRs from HLA-typed donors.

Both 60 Vbeta primers and 13 Jbeta primers went into the PCR. Assay: immunoSEQ multiplex PCR; the TCRdb copy retains only in-frame clones and omits some. The table includes about 140,000 clones, 79% detected once. Comments on this clone: Its antigen is still unknown.

V was pared by 2 bases and J by 0 bases, with 11 bases between. Germline values: CDR1 MNHNY, CDR2 SVGAGI (reference sequence). This CDR3 comprises 16 residues. General observations from the study: Later analysis demonstrated an association between a missense DCLRE1C variant and TCR beta V- and J-gene trimming. Most TCR sequences proved rare, with some public TCRs found in many donors. The authors listed some 150 TCR beta chains as cytomegalovirus-associated.

The chain carries TRBV6-6 and TRBJ2-1; no firm D call. The specimen sequenced was PBMCs. The sequence derives from a female donor in good health and CMV-seronegative. CDR3 DNA: TGTGCCAGCAGTTACGCAACCGTGAGCTCCTACAATGAGCAGTTCTTC. This codes for CASSYATVSSYNEQFF.